The sequence of this T cell receptor beta chain was determined in a study of PD-1 blockade in classical Hodgkin lymphoma. Time point in this sample: newly diagnosed, previously untreated cHL patient sample. Out of thawed PBMCs, magnetic negative selection purified CD4+ T cells. Comparison PBMCs came from previously untreated, newly diagnosed classical Hodgkin lymphoma patients. Sequencing was performed with immunoSEQ multiplex PCR; in TCRdb, only in-frame clones are kept and a portion is missing. This table has 22,000 or so clones, roughly 89% appearing once. Findings of the study overall: Reasons behind the repertoire differences stay unclear, perhaps disease activity or earlier therapy. When set against healthy donors, newly diagnosed patients were reported to show lower baseline TCR diversity.

Germline assignment: CDR1 SNHLY and CDR2 FYNNEI. The V and J ends lost 4 bases and 5 bases, in that order; junction bases with no gene match: 4. There are 13 residues in the CDR3. Notes on this clone: Its antigen remains unidentified.

The source material was CD4+ T cells from blood. This clonotype was obtained from a human donor with classical Hodgkin lymphoma. The chain links TRBV2 to TRBJ1-2; TRBD1 agrees at 7 bases. The CDR3 loop reads CASSATGAYGYTF. As DNA, the CDR3 is TGTGCCAGCAGTGCCACAGGGGCTTATGGCTACACCTTC.